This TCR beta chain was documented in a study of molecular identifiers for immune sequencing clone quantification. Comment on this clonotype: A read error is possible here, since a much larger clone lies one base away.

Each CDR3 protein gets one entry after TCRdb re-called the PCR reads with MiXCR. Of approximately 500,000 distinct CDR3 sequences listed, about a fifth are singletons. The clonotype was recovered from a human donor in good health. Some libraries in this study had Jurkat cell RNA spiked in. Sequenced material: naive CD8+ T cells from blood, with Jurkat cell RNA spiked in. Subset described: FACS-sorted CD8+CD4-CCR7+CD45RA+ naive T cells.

The CDR3 DNA sequence: TGTGCCAGCAGTTTATCCCAGTTGAACACCGGGGAGCTGTTTTTT. Translation: CASSLSQLNTGELFF. The rearrangement links TRBV28 to TRBJ2-2; D is ambiguous. The germline V gene has CDR1 MDHEN and CDR2 SYDVKM. Trimming took 1 base from V and 1 from J, leaving 7 bases between them. CDR3 length equals 15 residues.